This TCR beta chain was recorded in a study of CD8 T cells in Susac syndrome. Multiple sclerosis controls were treatment-naive patients with stable or active relapsing-remitting disease. RNA, at about 0.5 to 1 ug, was reverse transcribed with random hexamers. TCRdb reprocessed the immunoSEQ multiplex PCR reads with MiXCR, giving one entry per CDR3 protein. The sample includes 250,000 or so distinct CDR3 sequences, about 94% of them seen just once. This clonotype was sampled from a human donor with multiple sclerosis. Material: CD4+ T cells from PBMCs.

The chain's CDR3 is CSARHENTDTQYF. For the CDR3, the DNA is TGCAGTGCTAGACATGAAAACACAGATACGCAGTATTTT. V gene TRBV20-1 combines with J gene TRBJ2-3; D is undetermined. V shed 2 bases and J shed 2 bases, with 8 bases lying between them. The CDR3 is made up of 13 amino acids. Germline V gene data show CDR1 as DFQATT and CDR2 as SNEGSKA (reference sequence).